Listed below are T cell receptor beta chains from one sample, sequenced in a study of a mutant IDH1 vaccine in newly diagnosed glioma. These receptors' antigens are unknown. Some clones are missing from TCRdb's copy, which holds only in-frame ones; the method was immunoSEQ multiplex PCR. The top ten hold approximately 8% of the sample, which has about 24,000 clones, 79% seen once. The sample here was PBMCs, taken from a glioma patient whose treatment included an IDH1 peptide vaccine. The receptor source for this set is a middle-aged man with glioma. Each CDR3 is given with its conserved first and last residue. The order of the fields is V gene, D gene, clone size, J gene, CDR3 protein, CDR3 DNA. D genes are given only for firm matches. Clone size is stated in some rows and not others, as once, few, many or a class when expanded.

v_call: TRBV9
d_call: NA
clone_size: NA
j_call: TRBJ1-2
cdr3_aa: CASSPHCWSYTF
cdr3_nt: TGTGCCAGCAGCCCCCATTGCTGGAGCTACACCTTC

v_call: TRBV6-1
d_call: NA
clone_size: NA
j_call: TRBJ1-2
cdr3_aa: CASSDSTSSRLKYGYTF
cdr3_nt: TGTGCCAGCAGTGACAGCACCTCCAGCCGATTAAAATATGGCTACACCTTC

v_call: TRBV11-3
d_call: NA
clone_size: NA
j_call: TRBJ2-2
cdr3_aa: CASSLGQPATGELFF
cdr3_nt: TGTGCCAGCAGCTTAGGGCAGCCGGCCACCGGGGAGCTGTTTTTT

v_call: TRBV5-1
d_call: NA
clone_size: NA
j_call: TRBJ2-1
cdr3_aa: CASSLQEGTYNEQFF
cdr3_nt: TGCGCCAGCAGCTTGCAGGAAGGGACCTACAATGAGCAGTTCTTC

v_call: TRBV11-3
d_call: TRBD2
clone_size: NA
j_call: TRBJ2-1
cdr3_aa: CASSFGLAGRQFF
cdr3_nt: TGTGCCAGCAGCTTTGGACTAGCGGGAAGGCAGTTCTTC

v_call: TRBV4-1
d_call: NA
clone_size: once
j_call: TRBJ1-3
cdr3_aa: CASSQGTPRTSGNTIYF
cdr3_nt: TGCGCCAGCAGCCAAGGAACCCCTCGGACTTCTGGAAACACCATATATTTT

v_call: TRBV7-9
d_call: NA
clone_size: NA
j_call: TRBJ2-1
cdr3_aa: CASSGRGQLEQFF
cdr3_nt: TGTGCCAGCAGCGGACGCGGACAGCTTGAGCAGTTCTTC

v_call: TRBV5-4
d_call: NA
clone_size: NA
j_call: TRBJ2-7
cdr3_aa: CASSRRKDYEQYF
cdr3_nt: TGTGCCAGCAGCCGACGAAAGGACTACGAGCAGTACTTC

v_call: TRBV27
d_call: NA
clone_size: NA
j_call: TRBJ1-2
cdr3_aa: CASSLTGGHYGYTF
cdr3_nt: TGTGCCAGCAGCCTTACTGGGGGGCACTATGGCTACACCTTC

v_call: TRBV5-5
d_call: NA
clone_size: NA
j_call: TRBJ2-6
cdr3_aa: CASSSGVGAGANVLTF
cdr3_nt: TGTGCCAGCAGCTCGGGGGTCGGGGCAGGGGCCAACGTCCTGACTTTC

v_call: TRBV4-3
d_call: NA
clone_size: NA
j_call: TRBJ1-5
cdr3_aa: CASSQELGLWQPQHF
cdr3_nt: TGCGCCAGCAGCCAAGAATTGGGGTTGTGGCAGCCCCAGCATTTT